This T cell receptor (beta chain) was recorded in a study of blood T cell repertoires in COVID-19. Overall study context: COVID-19 samples collected from the United States, Italy and Spain covered acute and convalescent phases. PBMCs, B-cell-depleted T cells, or T cells provided the cDNA or gDNA that made up the material.

Germline lookup yields CDR1 SGHAT and CDR2 FQNNGV. Unmatched junction bases numbered 4, after V lost 2 bases and J lost 3 bases. The CDR3 is made up of 15 amino acids. In the study's own analysis: Amplification of reference gene primers provided the estimated nucleated cell counts. The protocol was immunoSEQ multiplex PCR, while the TCRdb copy is restricted to in-frame clones and leaves out a portion. V and J calls and clone size are as listed in that table; D and trimming were resolved from the DNA. The repertoire consists of roughly 58,000 clones, with roughly 80% occurring once and the leading ten covering 17%.

The chain links TRBV11-2 to TRBJ2-1; TRBD1 agrees at 7 bases. The sample was peripheral blood. This TCR was sampled from a man between 65 and 79 years old with active COVID-19. Written as DNA, the CDR3 is TGTGCCAGCAGCTTACCTGGGACAGTCTACAATGAGCAGTTCTTC. Translating it yields CASSLPGTVYNEQFF.